Sequencing of this TCR beta chain was carried out in a study of human T cells and chemical hapten exposure. TCRdb re-called the RACE reads with MiXCR, one entry per CDR3 protein. The sample has about 120,000 distinct CDR3 sequences; around 10% are singletons. Time point noted: patch test 3, about 24 weeks after DPC sensitization. As for treatment: therapeutic diphenylcyclopropenone sensitization with weekly scalp DPC. This CDR3 has 15 residues. Trimming cost V 3 bases and J 10 bases; bases outside gene matches: 9. In germline, CDR1 is SGHRS, CDR2 YFSETQ. The source material was whole blood, sampled in connection with sensitization to the hapten diphenylcyclopropenone (DPC). The chain recombines TRBV5-1 with TRBJ1-6, with TRBD1 identical over 8 bases. The sequence derives from a woman aged 45 to 65 with alopecia areata. Some clones in this sample may be carry-over from other donors' samples. For the CDR3, the DNA is TGCGCCAGCAGCTCCTCAGGGGGCGAAGAATCACCCCTCCACTTT. This translates into CASSSSGGEESPLHF.